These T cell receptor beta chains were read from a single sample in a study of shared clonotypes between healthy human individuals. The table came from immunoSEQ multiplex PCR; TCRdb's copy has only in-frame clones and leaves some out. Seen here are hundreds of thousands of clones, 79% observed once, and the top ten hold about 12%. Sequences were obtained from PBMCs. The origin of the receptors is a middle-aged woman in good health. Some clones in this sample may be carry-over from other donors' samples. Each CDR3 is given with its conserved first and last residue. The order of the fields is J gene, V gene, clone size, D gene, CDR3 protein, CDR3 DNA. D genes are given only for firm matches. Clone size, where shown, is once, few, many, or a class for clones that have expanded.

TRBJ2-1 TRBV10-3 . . CAISELDGSSYNEQFF TGTGCCATCAGTGAGCTAGACGGTAGCTCCTACAATGAGCAGTTCTTC
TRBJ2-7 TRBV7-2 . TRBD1 CASSLGQGAYEQYF TGTGCCAGCAGCTTGGGACAGGGGGCCTACGAGCAGTACTTC
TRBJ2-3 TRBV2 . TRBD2 CASSDEREWTDTQYF TGTGCCAGCAGTGACGAGCGGGAGTGGACAGATACGCAGTATTTT
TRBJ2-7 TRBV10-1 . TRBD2 CASSDPRLAGDYEQYF TGCGCCAGCAGTGACCCGAGACTAGCGGGAGATTACGAGCAGTACTTC
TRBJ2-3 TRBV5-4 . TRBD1 CASSLDRGGTDTQYF TGTGCCAGCAGCTTGGACAGGGGTGGTACAGATACGCAGTATTTT
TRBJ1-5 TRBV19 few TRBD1 CASSTGQGYQPQHF TGTGCCAGTAGTACAGGACAGGGATACCAGCCCCAGCATTTT
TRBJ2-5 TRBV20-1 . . CSGTHQETQYF TGCAGTGGGACTCACCAAGAGACCCAGTACTTC
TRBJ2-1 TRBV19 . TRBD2 CASSTLRTSVSYNEQFF TGTGCCAGCTCCACCCTCCGAACTAGCGTCTCCTACAATGAGCAGTTCTTC
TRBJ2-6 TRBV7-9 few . CASSQDLGSGANVLTF TGTGCCAGCAGCCAAGATCTAGGGAGCGGGGCCAACGTCCTGACTTTC
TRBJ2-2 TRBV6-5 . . CASSYSGGMDTGELFF TGTGCCAGCAGTTACTCGGGCGGGATGGACACCGGGGAGCTGTTTTTT
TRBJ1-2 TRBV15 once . CATSRGDRGYGYTF TGTGCCACCAGCAGAGGGGATAGGGGCTATGGCTACACCTTC
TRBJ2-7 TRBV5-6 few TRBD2 CASSWIGTRGEQYF TGTGCCAGCAGCTGGATCGGGACTAGGGGCGAGCAGTACTTC
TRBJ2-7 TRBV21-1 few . CASSTSGAGAYEQYF TGTGCCAGCAGCACAAGCGGAGCAGGGGCCTACGAGCAGTACTTC
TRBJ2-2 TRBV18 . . CASSSIGTLNTGELFF TGTGCCAGCTCATCTATCGGGACACTTAACACCGGGGAGCTGTTTTTT
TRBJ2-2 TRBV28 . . CASRGLTGELFF TGTGCCAGCAGGGGTTTGACCGGGGAGCTGTTTTTT
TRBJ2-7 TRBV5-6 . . CASSATAGLSYEQYF TGTGCCAGCAGCGCCACAGCGGGCCTCTCCTACGAGCAGTACTTC
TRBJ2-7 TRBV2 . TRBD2 CASRILAVGYEQYF TGTGCCAGCAGAATACTAGCGGTCGGGTACGAGCAGTACTTC
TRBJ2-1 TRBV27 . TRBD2 CASSQRTSGRAHYNEQFF TGTGCCAGCAGTCAACGGACTAGCGGGAGGGCCCACTACAATGAGCAGTTCTTC
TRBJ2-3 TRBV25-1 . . CASSQPRRGAKRDTQYF TGTGCCAGCTCTCAACCGAGGCGGGGCGCGAAGAGAGATACGCAGTATTTT
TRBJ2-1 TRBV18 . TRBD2 CASSPPGTSGYNEQFF TGTGCCAGCTCACCACCGGGGACTAGCGGCTACAATGAGCAGTTCTTC
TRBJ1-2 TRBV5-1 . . CASSLSLGGDGYTF TGCGCCAGCAGCTTGAGTCTAGGGGGGGACGGCTACACCTTC
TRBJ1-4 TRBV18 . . CASSWAPKEKLFF TGTGCCAGCTCATGGGCCCCGAAAGAAAAACTGTTTTTT
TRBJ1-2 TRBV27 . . CASSFGVGEIYGYTF TGTGCCAGCAGTTTTGGAGTGGGGGAAATCTATGGCTACACCTTC
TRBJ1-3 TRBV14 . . CASSQDRPGSGNTIYF TGTGCCAGCAGCCAAGACCGGCCCGGCTCTGGAAACACCATATATTTT
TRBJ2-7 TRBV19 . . CASSAERDAKADEQYF TGTGCCAGTAGTGCCGAACGGGACGCCAAAGCCGACGAGCAGTACTTC
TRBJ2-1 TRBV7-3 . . CASSLSSGAYNEQFF TGTGCCAGCAGCTTAAGTTCAGGCGCATACAATGAGCAGTTCTTC
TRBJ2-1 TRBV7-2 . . CASSFVKGSSYNEQFF TGTGCCAGCAGCTTTGTAAAGGGGAGCTCCTACAATGAGCAGTTCTTC
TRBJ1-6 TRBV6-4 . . CASSDEDSGNSPLHF TGTGCCAGCAGTGATGAGGACAGTGGTAATTCACCCCTCCACTTT
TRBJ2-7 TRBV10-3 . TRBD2 CAISESRPTSGSNEQYF TGTGCCATCAGTGAGTCGCGCCCGACTAGCGGGAGCAACGAGCAGTACTTC